Listed below are T cell receptor beta chains from one sample, sequenced in a study of T cells after yellow fever vaccination. TCRdb re-called the 5' RACE reads through MiXCR, storing one row per CDR3 protein. The sample has about 260,000 distinct CDR3 sequences; 10% to 15% are singletons. Sequencing was performed on CD4+ T cells sorted from PBMCs, taken 45 days after the yellow fever booster vaccination. The source is a man between 25 and 39 years old who received the YFV17D yellow fever vaccine. The CDR3 runs from the conserved cysteine through the conserved F or W.

v_gene	j_gene	CDR3aa
TRBV5-6	TRBJ1-6	CASSSDLEIMGSPLHF
TRBV27	TRBJ2-7	CASRGAVYEQYF
TRBV4-3	TRBJ2-2	CASSFHPGDTGELFF
TRBV29-1	TRBJ2-3	CSGQLAGVLGSQYF
TRBV27	TRBJ2-7	CASSFGAGYEQYF
TRBV9	TRBJ1-1	CASSVGTVGFEAFF
TRBV6-1	TRBJ2-5	CASRPGQGYRETQYF
TRBV20-1	TRBJ2-4	CSAGRDRGNIQYF
TRBV7-8	TRBJ2-5	CASSLGTWETQYF
TRBV4-2	TRBJ2-4	CASSDLAGGQKLAKNIQYF
TRBV20-1	TRBJ1-5	CSARGAGQPQHF
TRBV29-1	TRBJ1-1	CSVEGVIETAWNTEAFF
TRBV20-1	TRBJ2-3	CSATAGGGSRTDTQYF
TRBV12-3/TRBV12-4	TRBJ2-2	CASSLSLGRQGDTGELFF
TRBV20-1	TRBJ1-1	CSAGQQGMNTEAFF
TRBV21-1	TRBJ2-1	CASSKGRGCDEQFF
TRBV7-8	TRBJ2-1	CASSLDLAGVGEQFF
TRBV20-1	TRBJ1-3	CSARDSGTFSGNTIYF
TRBV18	TRBJ1-1	CASSPPGTKNTEAFF
TRBV28	TRBJ2-1	CASSPGTMVYNEQFF
TRBV20-1	TRBJ2-3	CSALRTSGGEVDTQYF
TRBV9	TRBJ2-7	CASGPQRAPYEQYF
TRBV20-1	TRBJ2-5	CSASSGQGRDVKTQYF
TRBV20-1	TRBJ1-1	CSARVEVTEAFF
TRBV7-2	TRBJ2-5	CASSLSFQETQYF
TRBV7-8	TRBJ2-3	CASSTKLAATDTQYF
TRBV27	TRBJ2-2	CASSPLAGITGELFF
TRBV6-5	TRBJ2-1	CASSSGTGWEQFF
TRBV6-2/TRBV6-3	TRBJ2-1	CASSYSWGPATAGGRPGQFF
TRBV7-6	TRBJ2-5	CASSLSGGTETQYF
TRBV30	TRBJ2-7	CAWSPRREQYF
TRBV4-3	TRBJ2-3	CASSLRQNTDTQYF
TRBV5-1	TRBJ2-1	CASSLGDRGYNEQFF
TRBV29-1	TRBJ2-6	CSVAAGASGANVLTF
TRBV18	TRBJ1-5	CASSPAGLNQPQHF
TRBV6-1	TRBJ1-5	CASRVSVNSNQPQHF
TRBV18	TRBJ1-6	CASSPSTGSYNSPLHF
TRBV27	TRBJ2-7	CASSSVVDGYEQYF
TRBV18	TRBJ2-1	CASSGQGSNEQFF
TRBV6-1	TRBJ2-1	CASRWTSGRLGNEQFF
TRBV4-2	TRBJ2-1	CASSQQVTSGSSSYNEQFF
TRBV29-1	TRBJ1-5	CSVLSPNQPQHF
TRBV28	TRBJ1-1	CASRGGSTRNTEAFF